What follows describes a single TCR beta chain. The length of the CDR3 is 17 residues. The V gene end was trimmed by 0 bases and the J gene end by 0 bases; junction bases not matched to a gene: 4. The germline CDR1 and CDR2 sequences are MNHEY and SVGEGT. This sample stems from a study of CD8 T cells in Susac syndrome. RNA totalling roughly 0.45 to 1 ug underwent reverse transcription with random hexamers. Amplification of TCR beta CDR3 by immunoSEQ multiplex PCR spanned 54 Vbeta and 13 Jbeta. TCRdb called the immunoSEQ multiplex PCR reads again in MiXCR, with one record for every CDR3 protein. This table has roughly 70,000 distinct CDR3 sequences, roughly 95% appearing once. In blood CD8+ and CD4+ T cells, TCR beta underwent sequencing. In the multiple sclerosis control group, patients were treatment-naive and had stable or active relapsing-remitting disease.

The TCR sequence derives from a human donor with multiple sclerosis. This rearrangement joins TRBV6-2 or TRBV6-3 to TRBJ2-3; 9 positions match TRBD2. The sequencing input was CD4+ T cells from PBMCs. The CDR3 is CASSYSLAGTSTDTQYF. The CDR3 coding sequence is TGTGCCAGCAGTTACTCGCTAGCGGGGACAAGCACAGATACGCAGTATTTT.